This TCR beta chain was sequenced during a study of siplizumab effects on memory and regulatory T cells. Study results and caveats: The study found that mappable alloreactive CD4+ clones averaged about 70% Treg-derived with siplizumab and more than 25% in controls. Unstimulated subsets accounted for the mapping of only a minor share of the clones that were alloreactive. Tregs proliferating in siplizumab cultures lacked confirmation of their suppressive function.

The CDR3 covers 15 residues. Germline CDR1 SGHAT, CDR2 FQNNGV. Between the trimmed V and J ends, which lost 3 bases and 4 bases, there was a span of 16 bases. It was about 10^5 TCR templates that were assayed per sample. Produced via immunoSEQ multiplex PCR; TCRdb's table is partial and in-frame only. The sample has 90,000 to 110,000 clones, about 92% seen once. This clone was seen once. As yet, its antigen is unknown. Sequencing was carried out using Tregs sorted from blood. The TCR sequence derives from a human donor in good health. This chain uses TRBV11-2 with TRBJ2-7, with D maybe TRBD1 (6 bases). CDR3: CASSFSGTLGYEQYF. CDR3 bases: TGTGCCAGCAGCTTTTCCGGGACATTAGGGTACGAGCAGTACTTC.